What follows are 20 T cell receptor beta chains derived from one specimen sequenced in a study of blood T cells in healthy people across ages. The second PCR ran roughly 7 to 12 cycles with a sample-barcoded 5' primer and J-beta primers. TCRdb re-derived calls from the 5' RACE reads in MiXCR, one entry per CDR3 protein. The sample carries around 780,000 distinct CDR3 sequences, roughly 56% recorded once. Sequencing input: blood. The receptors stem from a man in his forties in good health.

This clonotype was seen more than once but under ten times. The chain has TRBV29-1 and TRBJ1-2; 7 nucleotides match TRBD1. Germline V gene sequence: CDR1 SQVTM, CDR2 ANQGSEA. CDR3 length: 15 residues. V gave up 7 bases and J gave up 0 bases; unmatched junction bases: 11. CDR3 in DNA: TGCAGCGCCCGGGACAGTGATAAAGCTAACTATGGCTACACCTTC. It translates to CSARDSDKANYGYTF.

The CDR3 region is CSATTGDFGEKLFF. Written as DNA, the CDR3 is TGCAGTGCTACGACAGGGGATTTTGGAGAAAAACTGTTTTTT. The rearrangement joins TRBV20-1 to TRBJ1-4; 8 bases match TRBD1. From germline, CDR1 is DFQATT and CDR2 SNEGSKA (reference sequence). This CDR3 spans 14 amino acids. V lost 4 bases and J lost 8; bases outside the gene matches: 9.

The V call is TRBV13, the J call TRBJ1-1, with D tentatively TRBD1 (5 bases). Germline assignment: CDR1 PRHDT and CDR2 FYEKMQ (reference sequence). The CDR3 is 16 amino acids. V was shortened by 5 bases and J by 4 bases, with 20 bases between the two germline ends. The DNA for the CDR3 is TGTGCCAGCAGCCCCACCGGGCAGGGTGGGGTCACTGAAGCTTTCTTT. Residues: CASSPTGQGGVTEAFF.

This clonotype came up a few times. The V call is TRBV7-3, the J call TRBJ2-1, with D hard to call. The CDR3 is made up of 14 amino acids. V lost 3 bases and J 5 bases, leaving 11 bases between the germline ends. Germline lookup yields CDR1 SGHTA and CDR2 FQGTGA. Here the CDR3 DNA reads TGTGCCAGCAGCTTGTCCTCCGTTAACAATGAGCAGTTCTTC. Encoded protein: CASSLSSVNNEQFF.

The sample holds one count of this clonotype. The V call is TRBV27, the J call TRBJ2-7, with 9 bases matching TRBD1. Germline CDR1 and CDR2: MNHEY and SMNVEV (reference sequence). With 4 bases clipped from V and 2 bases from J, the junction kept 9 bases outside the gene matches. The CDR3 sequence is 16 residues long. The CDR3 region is CASSSPDRGDTYEQYF. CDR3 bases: TGTGCCAGCAGTTCCCCCGACAGGGGGGACACCTACGAGCAGTACTTC.

CDR3 coding DNA: TGCAGTGCCAGGCAACAATCCGGGAAGTTCAATCAGCCCCAGCATTTT. Its translation is CSARQQSGKFNQPQHF. This rearrangement joins TRBV20-1 to TRBJ1-5; D gene ambiguous. V lost 6 bases, J lost 3 bases, and 21 bases lay in between. The CDR3 sequence is 16 residues long. The germline CDR1 and CDR2 sequences are DFQATT and SNEGSKA (reference sequence).

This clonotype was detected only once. CDR3 in amino acids: CASSDTLSSGELFF. The CDR3 DNA reads TGTGCCAGCAGTGATACGCTGAGTTCCGGGGAGCTGTTTTTT. The chain joins TRBV12-3 or TRBV12-4 to TRBJ2-2; D remains ambiguous. The CDR3 is 14 residues long. Trimming cost V 5 bases and J 6 bases, with 13 bases left between them.

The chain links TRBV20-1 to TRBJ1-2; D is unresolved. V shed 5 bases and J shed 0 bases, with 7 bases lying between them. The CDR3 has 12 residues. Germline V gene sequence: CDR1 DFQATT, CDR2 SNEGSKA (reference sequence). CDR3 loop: CSAGEANYGYTF. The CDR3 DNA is TGCAGTGCTGGGGAAGCTAACTATGGCTACACCTTC.

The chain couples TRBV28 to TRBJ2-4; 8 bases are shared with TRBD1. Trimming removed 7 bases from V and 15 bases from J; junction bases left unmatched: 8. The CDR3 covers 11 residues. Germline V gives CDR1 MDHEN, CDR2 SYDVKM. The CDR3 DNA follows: TGTGCCAGCAACCGGGACAGGTTTTGGTACTTC. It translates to CASNRDRFWYF.

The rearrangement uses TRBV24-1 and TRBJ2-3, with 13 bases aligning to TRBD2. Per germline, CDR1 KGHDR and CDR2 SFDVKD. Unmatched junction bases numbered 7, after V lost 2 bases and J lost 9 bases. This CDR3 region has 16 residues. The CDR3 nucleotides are TGTGCCACCAGTGATTCAATCGCACTAGCGGGAGGGACGCAGTATTTT. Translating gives CATSDSIALAGGTQYF.

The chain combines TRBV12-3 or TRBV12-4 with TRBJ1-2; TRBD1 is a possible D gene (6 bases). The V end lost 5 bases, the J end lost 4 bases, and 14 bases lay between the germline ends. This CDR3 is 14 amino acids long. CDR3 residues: CASSLGQIFYGYTF. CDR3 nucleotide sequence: TGTGCCAGCAGTCTCGGACAGATCTTCTATGGCTACACCTTC.

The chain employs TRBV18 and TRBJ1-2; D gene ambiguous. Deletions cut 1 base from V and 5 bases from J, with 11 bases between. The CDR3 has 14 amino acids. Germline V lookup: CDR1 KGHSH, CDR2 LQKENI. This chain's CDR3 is CASSPRYRPYGYTF. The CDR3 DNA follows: TGTGCCAGCTCACCACGGTACAGACCATATGGCTACACCTTC.

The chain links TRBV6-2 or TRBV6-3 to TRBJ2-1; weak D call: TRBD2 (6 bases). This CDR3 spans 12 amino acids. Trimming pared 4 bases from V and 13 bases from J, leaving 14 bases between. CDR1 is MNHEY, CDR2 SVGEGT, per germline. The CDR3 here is CASSSYRLEQFF. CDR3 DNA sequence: TGTGCCAGCAGTTCCTATAGACTAGAACAGTTCTTC.

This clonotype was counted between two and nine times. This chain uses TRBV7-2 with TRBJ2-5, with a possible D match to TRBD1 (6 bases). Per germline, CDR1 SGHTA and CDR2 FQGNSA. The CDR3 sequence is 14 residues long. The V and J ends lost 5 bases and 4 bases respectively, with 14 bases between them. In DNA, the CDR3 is TGTGCCAGCAGCCGAATCCAGGGGACAGAGACCCAGTACTTC. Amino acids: CASSRIQGTETQYF. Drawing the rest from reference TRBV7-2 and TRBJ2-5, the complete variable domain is GAGVSQSPSNKVTEKGKDVELRCDPISGHTALYWYRQSLGQGLEFLIYFQGNSAPDKSGLPSDRFSAERTGGSVSTLTIQRTQQEDSAVYLCASSRIQGTETQYFGPGTRLLVL.

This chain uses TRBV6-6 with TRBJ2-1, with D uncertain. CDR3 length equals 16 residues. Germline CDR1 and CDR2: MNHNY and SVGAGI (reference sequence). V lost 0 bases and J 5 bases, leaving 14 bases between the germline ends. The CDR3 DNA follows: TGTGCCAGCAGTTACTCGCCAGCAAGAAAAAACAATGAGCAGTTCTTC. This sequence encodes CASSYSPARKNNEQFF.

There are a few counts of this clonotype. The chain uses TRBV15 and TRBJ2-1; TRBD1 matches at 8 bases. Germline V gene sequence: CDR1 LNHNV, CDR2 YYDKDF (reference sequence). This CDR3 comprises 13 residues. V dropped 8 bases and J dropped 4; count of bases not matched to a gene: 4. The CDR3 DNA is TGTGCCACCGACGGGACAGGATACAATGAGCAGTTCTTC. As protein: CATDGTGYNEQFF.

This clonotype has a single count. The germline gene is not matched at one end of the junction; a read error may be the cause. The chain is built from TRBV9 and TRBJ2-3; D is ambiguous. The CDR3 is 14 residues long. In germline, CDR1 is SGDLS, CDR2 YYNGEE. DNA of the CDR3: TGTGCTAGCAGCGTAGAGGATAGATTGGATACGCAGTATTTT. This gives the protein CASSVEDRLDTQYF.

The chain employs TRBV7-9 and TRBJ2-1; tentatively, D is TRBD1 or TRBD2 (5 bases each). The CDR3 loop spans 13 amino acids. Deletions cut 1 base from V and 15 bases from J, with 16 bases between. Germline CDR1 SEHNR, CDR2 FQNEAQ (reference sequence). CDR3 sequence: CASSLEDPGTPFF. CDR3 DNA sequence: TGTGCCAGCAGCTTAGAGGACCCAGGGACCCCGTTCTTC.

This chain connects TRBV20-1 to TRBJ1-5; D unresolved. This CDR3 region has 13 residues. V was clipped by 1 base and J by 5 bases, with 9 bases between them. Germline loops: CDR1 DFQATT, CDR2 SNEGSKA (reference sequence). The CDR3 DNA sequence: TGCAGTGCTAGAGGGGCTCGCGATCAGCCCCAGCATTTT. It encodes CSARGARDQPQHF.

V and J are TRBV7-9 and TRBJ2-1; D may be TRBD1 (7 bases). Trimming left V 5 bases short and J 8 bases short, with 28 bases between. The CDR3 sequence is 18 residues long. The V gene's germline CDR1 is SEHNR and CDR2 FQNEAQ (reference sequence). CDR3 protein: CASSKERGGGGKIYEQFF. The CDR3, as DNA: TGTGCCAGCAGCAAGGAACGAGGAGGGGGCGGTAAGATTTATGAGCAGTTCTTC.